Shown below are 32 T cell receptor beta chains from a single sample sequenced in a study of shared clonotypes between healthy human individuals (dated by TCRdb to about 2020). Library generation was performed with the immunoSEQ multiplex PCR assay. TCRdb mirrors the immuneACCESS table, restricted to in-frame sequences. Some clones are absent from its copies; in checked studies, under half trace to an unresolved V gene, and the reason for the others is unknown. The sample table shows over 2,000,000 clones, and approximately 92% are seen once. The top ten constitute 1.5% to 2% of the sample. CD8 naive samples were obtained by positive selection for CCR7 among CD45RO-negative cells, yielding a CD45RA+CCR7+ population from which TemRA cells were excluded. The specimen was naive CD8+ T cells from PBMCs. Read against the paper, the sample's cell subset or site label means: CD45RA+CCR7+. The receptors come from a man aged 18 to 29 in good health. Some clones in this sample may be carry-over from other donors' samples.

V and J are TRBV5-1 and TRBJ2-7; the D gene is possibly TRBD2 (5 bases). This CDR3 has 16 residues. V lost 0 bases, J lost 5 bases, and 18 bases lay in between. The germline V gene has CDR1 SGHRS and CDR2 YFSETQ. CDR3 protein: CASSLDWTLSADEQYF. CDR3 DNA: TGCGCCAGCAGCTTGGATTGGACTCTCTCCGCGGACGAGCAGTACTTC.

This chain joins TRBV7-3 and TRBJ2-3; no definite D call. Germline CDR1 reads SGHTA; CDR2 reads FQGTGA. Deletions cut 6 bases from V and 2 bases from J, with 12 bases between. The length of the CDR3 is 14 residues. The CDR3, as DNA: TGTGCCAGCAGTGAGTGGTCCTCCACAGATACGCAGTATTTT. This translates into CASSEWSSTDTQYF.

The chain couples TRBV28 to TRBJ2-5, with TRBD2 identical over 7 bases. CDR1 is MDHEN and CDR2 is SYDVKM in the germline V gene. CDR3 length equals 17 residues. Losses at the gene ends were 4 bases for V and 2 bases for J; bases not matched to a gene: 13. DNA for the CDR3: TGTGCCAGCAGTTCGGGGGAGGGGCCAATGATACAAGAGACCCAGTACTTC. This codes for CASSSGEGPMIQETQYF. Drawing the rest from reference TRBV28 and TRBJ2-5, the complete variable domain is DVKVTQSSRYLVKRTGEKVFLECVQDMDHENMFWYRQDPGLGLRLIYFSYDVKMKEKGDIPEGYSVSREKKERFSLILESASTNQTSMYLCASSSGEGPMIQETQYFGPGTRLLVL.

The CDR3: CSSGPLGEDTQYF. The CDR3, as DNA: TGCAGCTCCGGGCCTCTCGGCGAGGATACGCAGTATTTT. The chain is built from TRBV29-1 and TRBJ2-3; no clear D. V shed 8 bases and J shed 6 bases, with 18 bases lying between them. The CDR3 is made up of 13 amino acids. Looked up from germline, CDR1 is SQVTM and CDR2 is ANQGSEA.

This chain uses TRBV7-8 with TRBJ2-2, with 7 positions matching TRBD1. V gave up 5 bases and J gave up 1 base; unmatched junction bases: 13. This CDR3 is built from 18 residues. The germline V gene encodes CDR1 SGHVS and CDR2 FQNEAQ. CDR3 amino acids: CASSPQIPGQKNTGELFF. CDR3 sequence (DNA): TGTGCCAGCAGCCCGCAGATACCGGGACAGAAGAACACCGGGGAGCTGTTTTTT.

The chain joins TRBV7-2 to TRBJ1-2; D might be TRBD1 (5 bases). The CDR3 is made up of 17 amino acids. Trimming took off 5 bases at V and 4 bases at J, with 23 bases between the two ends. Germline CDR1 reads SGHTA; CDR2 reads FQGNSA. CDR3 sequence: CASSPGRYSGVGYGYTF. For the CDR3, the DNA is TGTGCCAGCAGCCCAGGGAGATACAGTGGGGTCGGCTATGGCTACACCTTC.

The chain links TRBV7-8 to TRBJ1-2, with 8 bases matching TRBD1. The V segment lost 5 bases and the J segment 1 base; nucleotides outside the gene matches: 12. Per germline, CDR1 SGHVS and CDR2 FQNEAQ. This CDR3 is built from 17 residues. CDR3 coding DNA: TGTGCCAGCAGCCCGTGGATGGGGGGACAGGTTAACTATGGCTACACCTTC. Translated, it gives CASSPWMGGQVNYGYTF.

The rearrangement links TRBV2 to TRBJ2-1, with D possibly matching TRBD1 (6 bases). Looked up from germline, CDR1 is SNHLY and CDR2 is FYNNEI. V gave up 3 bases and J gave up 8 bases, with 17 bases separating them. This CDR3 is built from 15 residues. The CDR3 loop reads CASSDPGHLSYEQFF. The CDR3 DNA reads TGTGCCAGCAGTGATCCGGGACACCTGTCCTATGAGCAGTTCTTC.

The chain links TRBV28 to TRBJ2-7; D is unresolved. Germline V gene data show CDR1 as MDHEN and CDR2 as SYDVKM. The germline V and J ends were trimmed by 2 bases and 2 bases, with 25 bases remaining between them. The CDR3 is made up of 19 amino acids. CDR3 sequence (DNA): TGTGCCAGCAGTTTACCAATTACCTACTCCCTAGGGCTTACCTACGAGCAGTACTTC. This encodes CASSLPITYSLGLTYEQYF.

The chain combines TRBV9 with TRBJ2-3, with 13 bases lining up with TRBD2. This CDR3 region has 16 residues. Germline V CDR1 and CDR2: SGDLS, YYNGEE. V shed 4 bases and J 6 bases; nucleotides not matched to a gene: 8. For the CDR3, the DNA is TGTGCCAGCAGCTCAGGACTAGCGGGGGTAAGGGATACGCAGTATTTT. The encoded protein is CASSSGLAGVRDTQYF.

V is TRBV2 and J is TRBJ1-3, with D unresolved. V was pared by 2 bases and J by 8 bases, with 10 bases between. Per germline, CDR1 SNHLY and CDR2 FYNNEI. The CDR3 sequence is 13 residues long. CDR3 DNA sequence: TGTGCCAGCAGTGAAACCGTCGGGGACACCATATATTTT. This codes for CASSETVGDTIYF.

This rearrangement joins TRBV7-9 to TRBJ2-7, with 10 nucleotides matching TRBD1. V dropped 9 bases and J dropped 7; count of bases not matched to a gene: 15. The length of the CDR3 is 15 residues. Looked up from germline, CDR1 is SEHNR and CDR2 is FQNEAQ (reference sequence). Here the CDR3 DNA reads TGTGCCAGTAATTCTGACAGGGGGCAATCGGATGAGCAGTACTTC. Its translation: CASNSDRGQSDEQYF.

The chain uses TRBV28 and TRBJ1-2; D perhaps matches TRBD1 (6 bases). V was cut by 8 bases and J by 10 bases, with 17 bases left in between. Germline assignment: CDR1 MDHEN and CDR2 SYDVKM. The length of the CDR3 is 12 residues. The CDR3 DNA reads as TGTGCCAGCGGCGACACAGGGAATGACTACACCTTC. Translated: CASGDTGNDYTF.

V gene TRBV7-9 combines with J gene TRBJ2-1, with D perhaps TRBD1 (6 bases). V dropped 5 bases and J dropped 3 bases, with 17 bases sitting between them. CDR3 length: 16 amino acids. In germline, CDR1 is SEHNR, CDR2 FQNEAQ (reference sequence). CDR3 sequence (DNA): TGTGCCAGCAGCCCCGCCCCCGGGACAAACTACAATGAGCAGTTCTTC. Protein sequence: CASSPAPGTNYNEQFF.

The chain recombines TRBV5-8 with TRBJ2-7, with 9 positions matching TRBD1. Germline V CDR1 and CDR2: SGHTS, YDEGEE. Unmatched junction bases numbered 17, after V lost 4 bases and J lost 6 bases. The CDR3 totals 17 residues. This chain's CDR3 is CASSVTGGRHTAGEQYF. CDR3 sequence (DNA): TGTGCCAGCAGCGTGACAGGGGGGCGTCATACAGCCGGCGAGCAGTACTTC.

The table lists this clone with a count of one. The CDR3 DNA sequence: TGTGCCGCACATACAGGGCTAGGGGAGACCCAGTACTTC. Translating gives CAAHTGLGETQYF. The rearrangement joins TRBV2 to TRBJ2-5; tentatively, D is TRBD1 (6 bases). CDR1 is SNHLY and CDR2 is FYNNEI in the germline V gene. The V and J ends lost 11 bases and 5 bases respectively, with 18 bases between them. The CDR3 has 13 residues.

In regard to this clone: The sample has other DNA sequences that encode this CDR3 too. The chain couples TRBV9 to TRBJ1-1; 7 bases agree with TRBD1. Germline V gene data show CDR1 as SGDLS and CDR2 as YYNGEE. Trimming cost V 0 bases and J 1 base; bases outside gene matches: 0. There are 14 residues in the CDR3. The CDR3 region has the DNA TGTGCCAGCAGCGTAGAGGGGGCGAACACTGAAGCTTTCTTT. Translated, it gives CASSVEGANTEAFF.

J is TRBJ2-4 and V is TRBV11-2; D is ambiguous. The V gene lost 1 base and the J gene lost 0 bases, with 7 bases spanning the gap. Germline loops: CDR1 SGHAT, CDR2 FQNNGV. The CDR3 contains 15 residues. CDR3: CASSLGPLAKNIQYF. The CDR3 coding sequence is TGTGCCAGCAGCTTAGGGCCTCTAGCCAAAAACATTCAGTACTTC.

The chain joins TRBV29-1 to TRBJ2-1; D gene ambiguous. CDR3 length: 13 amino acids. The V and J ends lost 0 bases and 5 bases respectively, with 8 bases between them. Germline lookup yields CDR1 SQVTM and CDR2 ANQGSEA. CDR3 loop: CSVEDPSNNEQFF. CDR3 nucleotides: TGCAGCGTTGAAGATCCAAGCAACAATGAGCAGTTCTTC.

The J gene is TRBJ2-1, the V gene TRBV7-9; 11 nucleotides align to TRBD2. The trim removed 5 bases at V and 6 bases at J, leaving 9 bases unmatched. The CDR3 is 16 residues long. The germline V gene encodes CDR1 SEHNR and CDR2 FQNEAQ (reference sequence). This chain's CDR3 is CASSKIAGGPVNEQFF. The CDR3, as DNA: TGTGCCAGCAGCAAAATAGCGGGAGGGCCGGTCAATGAGCAGTTCTTC.

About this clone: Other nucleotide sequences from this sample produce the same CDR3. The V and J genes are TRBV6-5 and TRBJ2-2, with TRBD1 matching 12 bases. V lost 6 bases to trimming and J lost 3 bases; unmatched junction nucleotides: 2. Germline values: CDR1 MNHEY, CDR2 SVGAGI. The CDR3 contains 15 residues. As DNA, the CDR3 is TGTGCCAGCAGGGGACAGGGGGCAGACACCGGGGAGCTGTTTTTT. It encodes CASRGQGADTGELFF.

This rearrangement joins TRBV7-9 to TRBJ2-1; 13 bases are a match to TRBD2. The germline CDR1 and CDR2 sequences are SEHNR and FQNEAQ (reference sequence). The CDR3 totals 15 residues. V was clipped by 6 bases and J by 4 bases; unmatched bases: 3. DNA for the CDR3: TGTGCCAGCAGGACTAGCGGGGGGACTTACAATGAGCAGTTCTTC. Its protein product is CASRTSGGTYNEQFF.

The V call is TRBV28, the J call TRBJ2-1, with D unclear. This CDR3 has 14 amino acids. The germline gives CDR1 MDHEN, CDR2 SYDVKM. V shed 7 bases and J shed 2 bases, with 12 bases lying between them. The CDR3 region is CASKIMSPYNEQFF. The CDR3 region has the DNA TGTGCCAGCAAGATAATGTCCCCCTACAATGAGCAGTTCTTC.

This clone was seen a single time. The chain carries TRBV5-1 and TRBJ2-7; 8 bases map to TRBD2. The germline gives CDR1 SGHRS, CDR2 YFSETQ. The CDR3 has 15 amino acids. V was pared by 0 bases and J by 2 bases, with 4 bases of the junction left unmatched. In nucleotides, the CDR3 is TGCGCCAGCAGCTTGGTTTCGGGAGGGGCCTACGAGCAGTACTTC. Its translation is CASSLVSGGAYEQYF. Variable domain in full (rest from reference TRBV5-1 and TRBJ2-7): KAGVTQTPRYLIKTRGQQVTLSCSPISGHRSVSWYQQTPGQGLQFLFEYFSETQRNKGNFPGRFSGRQFSNSRSEMNVSTLELGDSALYLCASSLVSGGAYEQYFGPGTRLTVT.

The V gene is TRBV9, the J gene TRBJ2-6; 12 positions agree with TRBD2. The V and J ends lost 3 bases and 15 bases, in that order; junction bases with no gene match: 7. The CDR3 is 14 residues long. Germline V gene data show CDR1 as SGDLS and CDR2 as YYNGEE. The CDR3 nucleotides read TGTGCCAGCAGCGCCCGGACTAGCGGGGCATACCTGACTTTC. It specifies CASSARTSGAYLTF.

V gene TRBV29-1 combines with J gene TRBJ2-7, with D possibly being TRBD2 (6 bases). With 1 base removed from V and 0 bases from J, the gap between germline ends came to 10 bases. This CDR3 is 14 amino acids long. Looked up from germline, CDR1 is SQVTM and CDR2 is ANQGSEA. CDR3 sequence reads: CSVEGGTPSYEQYF. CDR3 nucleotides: TGCAGCGTTGAAGGCGGGACCCCCTCCTACGAGCAGTACTTC.

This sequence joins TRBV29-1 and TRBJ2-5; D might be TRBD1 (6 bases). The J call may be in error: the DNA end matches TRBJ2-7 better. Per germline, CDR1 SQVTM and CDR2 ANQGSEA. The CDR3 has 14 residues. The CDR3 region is CSVVGGRLAYEQYF. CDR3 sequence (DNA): TGCAGCGTTGTAGGGGGTAGACTTGCCTACGAGCAGTACTTC.

The CDR3 nucleotides are TGTGCCAGCAGCTTAATTCCGGGAGGGTCCTCCTACAATGAGCAGTTCTTC. Encoded protein: CASSLIPGGSSYNEQFF. The chain employs TRBV11-1 and TRBJ2-1; TRBD2 aligns across 8 bases. This CDR3 is built from 17 residues. Germline values: CDR1 SGHAT, CDR2 FQDESV (reference sequence). J lost 0 bases, V lost 2 bases, and 6 bases had no gene match.

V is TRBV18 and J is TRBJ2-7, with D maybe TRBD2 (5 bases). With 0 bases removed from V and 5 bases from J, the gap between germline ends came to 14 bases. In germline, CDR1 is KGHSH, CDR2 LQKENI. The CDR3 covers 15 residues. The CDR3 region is CASSPPGEDPNEQYF. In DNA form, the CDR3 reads TGTGCCAGCTCACCACCGGGAGAGGATCCTAACGAGCAGTACTTC.

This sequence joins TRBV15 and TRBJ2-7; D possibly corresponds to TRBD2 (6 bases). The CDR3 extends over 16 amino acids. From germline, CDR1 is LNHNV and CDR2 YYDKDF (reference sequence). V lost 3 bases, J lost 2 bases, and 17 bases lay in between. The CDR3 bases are TGTGCCACCAGCAGTGCGAGGCGGGAACGAACCTACGAGCAGTACTTC. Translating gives CATSSARRERTYEQYF.

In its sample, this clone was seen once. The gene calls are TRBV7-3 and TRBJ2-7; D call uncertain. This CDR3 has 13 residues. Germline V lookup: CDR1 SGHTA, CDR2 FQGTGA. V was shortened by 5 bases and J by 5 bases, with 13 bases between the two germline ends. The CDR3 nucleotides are TGTGCCAGCAGCCTGTCCAATATAGACGAGCAGTACTTC. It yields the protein CASSLSNIDEQYF.

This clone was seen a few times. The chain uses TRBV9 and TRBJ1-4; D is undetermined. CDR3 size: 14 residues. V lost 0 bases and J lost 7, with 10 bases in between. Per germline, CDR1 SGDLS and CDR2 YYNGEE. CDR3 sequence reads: CASSVDTDGEKLFF. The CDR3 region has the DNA TGTGCCAGCAGCGTAGACACGGACGGTGAAAAACTGTTTTTT.